This T cell receptor (beta chain) came from a study of response to subunit inactivated influenza vaccine. From the RT-PCR reads, TCRdb called clonotypes with MiXCR, one entry per CDR3 protein. The sample shows about 480,000 distinct CDR3 sequences, 9.5% to 13% of them seen only once. The sequence was collected from a man aged 45-65 years who received an inactivated influenza vaccine. The sample consisted of PBMCs from blood, taken 40 to 50 days after vaccination.

The CDR3 nucleotides read TGCAGCGCAAGGAGGGGGAATGGAAACTACGAGCAGTACTTC. Amino acids: CSARRGNGNYEQYF. The chain has TRBV29-1 and TRBJ2-7; either TRBD1 or TRBD2 may supply D (6 bases each). The V gene's germline CDR1 is SQVTM and CDR2 ANQGSEA. The CDR3 is 14 amino acids. Trimming cost V 7 bases and J 3 bases, with 19 bases left between them.